The text below deals with one T cell receptor (beta chain). What antigen it recognizes has not been identified. No much larger clone exists at a distance of one base, and base qualities are not known. The sample originates from a study of T cell responses to AZD1222 COVID-19 vaccine (TCRdb year 2021). About the study as a whole: Because spike-specific TCR depth and breadth did not differ between the two schedules, AZD1222 recipients who got a second dose at roughly 4 weeks were pooled with those who got a second dose at roughly 12 weeks. TCR sequencing covered more than 230 trial participants: some 210 given two doses of AZD1222 and 26 given two doses of MenACWY control vaccine. Trial participants were enrolled by age into subgroups of 18-55, 56-69 and 70-plus years, and 148, 28 and 57 TCR-sequenced participants, respectively, were included in these subgroups.

The time point label on this specimen signifies: baseline before first vaccination. Samples from vaccinated people were obtained from the UK trials COV001 and COV002, which included a single-blind randomized controlled phase 2/3 trial of AZD1222 (ChAdOx1 nCoV-19) in healthy adults. For TCRbeta chain sequencing, PBMC samples from trial participants were taken at day 0 and at day 28 after the second dose. The CDR3 regions of human TCRbeta chains were subjected to immunosequencing. The paper's data handling went like this. Repertoire TCRs were matched against a reference library of SARS-CoV-2-specific TCRs generated with the MIRA antigen-specificity platform. Breadth meant the fraction of unique TCRs that were SARS-CoV-2-associated, whereas depth meant the fraction of total T cells that were SARS-CoV-2-associated. Using the MIRA data, each spike-specific TCR was assigned both to the spike region to which the TCR was reactive and to a CD4 or CD8 class. Log10-transformed breadth and depth values were compared by one-way ANOVA with Sidak's multiple comparisons tests. Sourced from immuneACCESS, this table was stored by TCRdb with only in-frame sequences that have V and J called. A share of the clones is absent; for the studies checked, an unresolved V gene accounts for under half, and the remainder has no known explanation. For V, J and clone size, that table is used; D and trimming come from the DNA. This sample lists about 150,000 clones; approximately 85% were detected once. The ten largest clones take up approximately 8% of the sample.

Summary of the overall study and its limitations: CD4 TCRs associated with the vaccine covered the entire spike protein, and the dominant responses were in regions 160-218 and 743-854. After two AZD1222 doses, spike-specific TCR breadth and depth were significantly higher than at day 0 and than in MenACWY recipients. Most participants were white British and females outnumbered males, and the authors suggested that clonal diversity may have been underestimated. Because no samples from the day 14 peak response were available, repertoires could be characterized only after the peak T cell response. The 56-69-year group was small, and its depth increase did not reach significance, likely because of low power. Epitopes outside the regions mutated in the B.1.351 and B.1.1.7 variants were reportedly recognized by nearly half of the unique spike-specific TCRs. Conclusions about previously exposed vaccinees were limited because only 6 or 7 AZD1222 recipients were SARS-CoV-2 seropositive at baseline.

V lost 2 bases and J lost 8 bases; the stretch between them is 12 bases long. From a lookup of the germline V gene, CDR1 and CDR2 are SGHTA and FQGNSA. The CDR3 runs 13 amino acids, cysteine and phenylalanine included. Left in the record is the CDR3 DNA by itself, 39 bases read in frame from the first base. Sequencing used peripheral blood, obtained on day 0 of AZD1222 vaccination. The rearrangement combines TRBV7-2 with TRBJ1-2; no D gene can be assigned with confidence. The receptor's source is an adult in good health. The DNA is TGTGCCAGCAGCTTACAGGTTCAAGAAGGCTACACCTTC. Its translation is CASSLQVQEGYTF. With the rest looked up from the reference TRBV7-2 and TRBJ1-2 genes rather than sequenced, the full variable domain is GAGVSQSPSNKVTEKGKDVELRCDPISGHTALYWYRQSLGQGLEFLIYFQGNSAPDKSGLPSDRFSAERTGGSVSTLTIQRTQQEDSAVYLCASSLQVQEGYTFGSGTRLTVV.